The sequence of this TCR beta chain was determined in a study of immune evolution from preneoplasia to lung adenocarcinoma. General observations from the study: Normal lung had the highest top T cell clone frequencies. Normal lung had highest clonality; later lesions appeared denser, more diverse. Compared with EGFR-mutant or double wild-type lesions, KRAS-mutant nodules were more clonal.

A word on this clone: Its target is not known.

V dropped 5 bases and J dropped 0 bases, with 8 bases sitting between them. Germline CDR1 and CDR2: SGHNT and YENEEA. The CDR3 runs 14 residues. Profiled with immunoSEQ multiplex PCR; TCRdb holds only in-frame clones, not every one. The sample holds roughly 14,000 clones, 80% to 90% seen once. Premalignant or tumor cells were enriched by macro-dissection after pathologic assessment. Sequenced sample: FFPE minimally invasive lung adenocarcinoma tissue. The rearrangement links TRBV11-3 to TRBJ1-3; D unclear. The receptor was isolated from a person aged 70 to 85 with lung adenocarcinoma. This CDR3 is CASSNGISGNTIYF. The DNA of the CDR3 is TGTGCCAGCAGCAACGGGATCTCTGGAAACACCATATATTTT.